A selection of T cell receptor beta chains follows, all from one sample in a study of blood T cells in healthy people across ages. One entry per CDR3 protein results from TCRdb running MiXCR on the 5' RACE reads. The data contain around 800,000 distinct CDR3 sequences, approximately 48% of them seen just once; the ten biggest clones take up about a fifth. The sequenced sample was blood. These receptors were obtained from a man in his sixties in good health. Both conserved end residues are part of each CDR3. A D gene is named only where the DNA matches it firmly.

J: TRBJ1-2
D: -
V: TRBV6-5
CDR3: CASSYGPDGYTF

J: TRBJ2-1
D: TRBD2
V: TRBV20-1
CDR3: CSAARLISGVGEQFF

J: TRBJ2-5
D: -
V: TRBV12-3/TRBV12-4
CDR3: CASSFPDTMDGQYF

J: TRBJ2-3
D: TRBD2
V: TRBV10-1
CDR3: CASSGLVLDTQYF

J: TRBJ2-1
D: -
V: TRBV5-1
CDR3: CASSGTFSYNEQFF

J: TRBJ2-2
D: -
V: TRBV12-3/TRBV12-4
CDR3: CASTRGTGELFF

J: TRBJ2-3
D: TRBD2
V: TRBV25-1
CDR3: CASSENSVVDSGRADTQYF

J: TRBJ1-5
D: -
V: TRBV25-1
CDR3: CASRGGSGQPQHF

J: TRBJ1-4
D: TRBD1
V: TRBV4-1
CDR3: CASSQRIGTGLEELFF

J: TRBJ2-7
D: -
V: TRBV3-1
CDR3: CASSLRGTNLYEQYF

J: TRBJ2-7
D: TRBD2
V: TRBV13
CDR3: CASSLTSGRSYEQYF

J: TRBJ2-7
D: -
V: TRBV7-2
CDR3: CASNLGGARSSYEQYF

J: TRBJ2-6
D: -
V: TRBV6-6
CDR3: CASSYGRDGANVLTF

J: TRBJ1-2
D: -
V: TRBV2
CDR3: CASSGLSNYGYTF

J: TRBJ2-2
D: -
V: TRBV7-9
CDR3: CAIKLSVVDTGELFF

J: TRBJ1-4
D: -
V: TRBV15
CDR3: CATSRVVEGEKLFF

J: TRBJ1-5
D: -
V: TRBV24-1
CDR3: CATSEGHGNSQPQHF

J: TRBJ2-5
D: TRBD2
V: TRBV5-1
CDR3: CASSRLAGSGETQYF

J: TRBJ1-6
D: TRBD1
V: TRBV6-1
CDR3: CASKDGQGYSYNSPLHF

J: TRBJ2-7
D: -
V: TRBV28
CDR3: CASSFRSRMPYEQYF

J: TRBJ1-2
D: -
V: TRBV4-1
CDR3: CASSQDAGGRGSGYTF

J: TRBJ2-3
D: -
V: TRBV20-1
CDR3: CSARATEGTQYF

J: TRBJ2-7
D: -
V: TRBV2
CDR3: CASLLQGIGEQYF

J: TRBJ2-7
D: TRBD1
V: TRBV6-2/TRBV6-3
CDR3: CASSYTDRASYRDEQYF

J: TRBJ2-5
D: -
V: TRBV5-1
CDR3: CASSLSRGGAETQYF

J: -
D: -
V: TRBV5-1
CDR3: CASSVMAGEETQYF

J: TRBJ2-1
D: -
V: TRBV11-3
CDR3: CASSSDELKGLKQFF

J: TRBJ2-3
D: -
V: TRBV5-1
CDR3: CASSVGTSTDTQYF

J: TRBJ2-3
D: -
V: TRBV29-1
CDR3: CSVKGRSTDTQYF

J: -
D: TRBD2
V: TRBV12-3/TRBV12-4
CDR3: CASSPLGGKSYEQYF

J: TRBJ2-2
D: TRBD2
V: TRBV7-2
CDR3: CARAPGGVYTGELFF

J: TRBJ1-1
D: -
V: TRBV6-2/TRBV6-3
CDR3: CASSYGGENTEAFF

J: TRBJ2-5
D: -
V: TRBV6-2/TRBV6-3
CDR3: CASSYSQTGREETQYF

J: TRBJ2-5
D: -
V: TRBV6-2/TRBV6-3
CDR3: CASSYSWATRQETQYF

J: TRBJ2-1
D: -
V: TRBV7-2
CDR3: CASSIPLGLNEQFF

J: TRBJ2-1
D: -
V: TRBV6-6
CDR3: CASSRGEKGTMKQFF

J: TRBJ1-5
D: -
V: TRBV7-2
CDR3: CASSSMGGGQPQHF

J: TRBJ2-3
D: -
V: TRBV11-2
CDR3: CASSNYGTDTQYF

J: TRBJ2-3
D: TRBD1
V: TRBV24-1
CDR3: CATSEPVTGRTDTQYF

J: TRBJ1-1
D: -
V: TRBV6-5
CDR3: CASSQTSNTEAFF

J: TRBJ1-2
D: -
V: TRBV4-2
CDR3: CASSQEGIGYTF

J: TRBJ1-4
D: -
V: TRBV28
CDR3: CASSPQGGLGNEKLFF